The rows below give T cell receptor beta chains drawn from one sample of a study of cytomegalovirus exposure and HLA in healthy donors. The repertoire was sequenced with immunoSEQ multiplex PCR; TCRdb's copy has only in-frame clones and lacks some. The sample records just over 95,000 clones, around 76% being singletons. Input material: PBMCs. All receptors derive from a human donor in good health. Both conserved end residues are part of each CDR3. A D gene is named only where the DNA matches it firmly.

.,TRBJ2-1,TRBV5-6,CASSLDRSHGNEQFF
TRBD1,TRBJ1-2,TRBV2,CASRDFDRGLSYGYTF
.,TRBJ1-1,TRBV9,CASSPEDTEAFF
.,TRBJ2-3,TRBV30,CAWSRGGTDTQYF
TRBD1,TRBJ1-4,TRBV27,CASRKGQVNEKLFF
TRBD1,TRBJ1-5,TRBV19,CASRNRGGQPQHF
.,TRBJ1-1,TRBV5-1,CASSLGGGTEAFF
TRBD1,TRBJ2-3,TRBV2,CASKFGTGSADTQYF
TRBD2,TRBJ2-1,TRBV25-1,CASSGGGHEQFF
.,TRBJ2-7,TRBV11-3,CASSPTGTYEQYF
.,TRBJ2-1,TRBV4-3,CASSQAFLEGDEQFF
.,TRBJ1-3,TRBV10-3,CAISDGDFIYF
.,TRBJ2-7,TRBV23-1,CASNLDEQYF
.,TRBJ1-1,TRBV6-6,CASSYWRKREAFF
.,TRBJ1-4,TRBV7-8,CASSLNYGFRREKLFF